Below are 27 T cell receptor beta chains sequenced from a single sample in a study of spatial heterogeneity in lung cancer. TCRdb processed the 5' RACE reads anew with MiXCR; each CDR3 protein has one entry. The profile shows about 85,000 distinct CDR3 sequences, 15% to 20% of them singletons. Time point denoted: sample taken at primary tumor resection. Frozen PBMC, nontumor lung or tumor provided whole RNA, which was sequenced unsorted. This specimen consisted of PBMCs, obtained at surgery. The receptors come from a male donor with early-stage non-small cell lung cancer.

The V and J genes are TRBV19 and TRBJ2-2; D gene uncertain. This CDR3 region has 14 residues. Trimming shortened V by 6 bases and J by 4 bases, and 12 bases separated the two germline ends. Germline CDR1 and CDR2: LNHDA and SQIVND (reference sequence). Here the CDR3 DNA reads TGTGCCAGTAGGGGCCAGGATTTCACCGGGGAGCTGTTTTTT. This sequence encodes CASRGQDFTGELFF.

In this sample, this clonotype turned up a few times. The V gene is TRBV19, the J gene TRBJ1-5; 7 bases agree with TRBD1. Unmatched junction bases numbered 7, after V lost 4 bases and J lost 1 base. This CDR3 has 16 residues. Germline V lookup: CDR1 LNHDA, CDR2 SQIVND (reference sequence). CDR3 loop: CASSRGQDLSNQPQHF. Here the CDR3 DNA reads TGTGCCAGTAGTAGAGGACAGGACTTAAGCAATCAGCCCCAGCATTTT. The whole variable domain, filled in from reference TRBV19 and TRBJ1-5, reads DGGITQSPKYLFRKEGQNVTLSCEQNLNHDAMYWYRQDPGQGLRLIYYSQIVNDFQKGDIAEGYSVSREKKESFPLTVTSAQKNPTAFYLCASSRGQDLSNQPQHFGDGTRLSIL.

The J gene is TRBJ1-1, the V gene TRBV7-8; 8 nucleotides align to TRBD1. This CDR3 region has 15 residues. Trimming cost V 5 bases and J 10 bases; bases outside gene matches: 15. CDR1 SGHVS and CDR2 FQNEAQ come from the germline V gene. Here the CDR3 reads CASSNLGQGTAGAFF. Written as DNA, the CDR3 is TGTGCCAGCAGCAACCTCGGACAGGGAACCGCTGGAGCTTTCTTT.

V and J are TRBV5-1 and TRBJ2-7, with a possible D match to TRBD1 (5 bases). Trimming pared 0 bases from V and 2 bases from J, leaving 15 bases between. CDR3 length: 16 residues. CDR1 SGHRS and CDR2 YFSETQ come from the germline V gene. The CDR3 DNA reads TGCGCCAGCAGCTTGGCCGGCGACAGCCAGACCTACGAGCAGTACTTC. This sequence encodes CASSLAGDSQTYEQYF.

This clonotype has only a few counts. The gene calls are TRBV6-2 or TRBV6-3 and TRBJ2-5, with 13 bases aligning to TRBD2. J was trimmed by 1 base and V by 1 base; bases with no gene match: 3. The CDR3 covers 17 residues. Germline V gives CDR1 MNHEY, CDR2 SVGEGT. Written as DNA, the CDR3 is TGTGCCAGCAGTTACTGGAGACTAGCGGGGGGCCAAGAGACCCAGTACTTC. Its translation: CASSYWRLAGGQETQYF.

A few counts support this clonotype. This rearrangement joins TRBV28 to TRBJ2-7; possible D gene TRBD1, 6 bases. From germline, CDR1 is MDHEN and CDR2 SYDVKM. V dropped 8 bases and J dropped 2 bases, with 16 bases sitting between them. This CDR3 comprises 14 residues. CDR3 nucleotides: TGTGCCAGCTCCGAGAGGGACATAACCTACGAGCAGTACTTC. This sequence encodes CASSERDITYEQYF.

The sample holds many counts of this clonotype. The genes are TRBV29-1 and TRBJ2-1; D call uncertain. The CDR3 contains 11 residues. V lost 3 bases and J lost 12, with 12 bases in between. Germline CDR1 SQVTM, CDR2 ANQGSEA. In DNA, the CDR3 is TGCAGCGTTGATTCCAGTTGGGGGCAGTTCTTC. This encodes CSVDSSWGQFF.

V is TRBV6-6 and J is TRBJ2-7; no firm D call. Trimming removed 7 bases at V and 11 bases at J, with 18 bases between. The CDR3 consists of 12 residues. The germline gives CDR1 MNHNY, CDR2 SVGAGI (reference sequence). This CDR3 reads CASNDSGEVEYF. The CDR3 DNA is TGTGCCAGCAACGATAGTGGTGAGGTAGAGTACTTC.

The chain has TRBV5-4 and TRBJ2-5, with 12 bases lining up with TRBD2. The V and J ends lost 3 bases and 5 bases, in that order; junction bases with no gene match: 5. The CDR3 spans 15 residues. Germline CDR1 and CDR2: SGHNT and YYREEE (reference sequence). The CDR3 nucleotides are TGTGCCAGCAGCTCCGCGACTAGCGGGAGTGAGACCCAGTACTTC. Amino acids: CASSSATSGSETQYF.

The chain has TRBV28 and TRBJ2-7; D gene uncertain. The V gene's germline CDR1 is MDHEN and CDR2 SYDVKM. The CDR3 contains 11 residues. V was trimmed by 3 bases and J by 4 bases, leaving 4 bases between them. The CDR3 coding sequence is TGTGCCAGCAGTTTTAAATACGAGCAGTACTTC. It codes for CASSFKYEQYF.

The CDR3 DNA follows: TGTGCCATCAGTGAGGGACTAGCGGGAGGGGCAGATACGCAGTATTTT. This gives the protein CAISEGLAGGADTQYF. The rearrangement joins TRBV10-3 to TRBJ2-3, with TRBD2 identical over 15 bases. The CDR3 runs 16 residues. CDR1 and CDR2 from the germline V gene are ENHRY and SYGVKD. Losses at the gene ends were 2 bases for V and 4 bases for J; bases not matched to a gene: 1.

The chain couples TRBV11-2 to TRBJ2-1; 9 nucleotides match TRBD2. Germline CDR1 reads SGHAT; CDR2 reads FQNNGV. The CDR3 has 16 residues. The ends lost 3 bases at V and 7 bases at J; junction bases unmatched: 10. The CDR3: CASSFASGEALNEQFF. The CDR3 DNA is TGTGCCAGCAGCTTTGCTAGCGGGGAGGCCCTGAATGAGCAGTTCTTC.

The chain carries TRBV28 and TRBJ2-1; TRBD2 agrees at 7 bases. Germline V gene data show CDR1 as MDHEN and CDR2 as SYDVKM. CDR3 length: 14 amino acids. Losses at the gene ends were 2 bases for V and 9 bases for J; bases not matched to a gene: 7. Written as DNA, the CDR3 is TGTGCCAGCAGTTTAAGCCCTAGCGGAGGTGAGCAGTTCTTC. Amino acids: CASSLSPSGGEQFF. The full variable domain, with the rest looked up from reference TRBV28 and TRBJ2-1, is DVKVTQSSRYLVKRTGEKVFLECVQDMDHENMFWYRQDPGLGLRLIYFSYDVKMKEKGDIPEGYSVSREKKERFSLILESASTNQTSMYLCASSLSPSGGEQFFGPGTRLTVL.

The CDR3 loop is CASSYGQGMGTGELFF. CDR3 coding DNA: TGTGCCAGCAGTTACGGACAGGGTATGGGCACCGGGGAGCTGTTTTTT. V usage is TRBV6-1 and J usage is TRBJ2-2; 8 bases align to TRBD1. Germline CDR1 reads MNHNS; CDR2 reads SASEGT. This CDR3 has 16 residues. Losses at the gene ends were 5 bases for V and 4 bases for J; bases not matched to a gene: 9.

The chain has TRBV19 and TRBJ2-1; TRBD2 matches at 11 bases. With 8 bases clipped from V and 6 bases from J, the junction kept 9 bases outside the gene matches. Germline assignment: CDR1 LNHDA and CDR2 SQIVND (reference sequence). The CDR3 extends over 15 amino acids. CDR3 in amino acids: CASGPGLAASNEQFF. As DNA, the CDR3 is TGTGCCAGTGGGCCGGGACTAGCGGCATCCAATGAGCAGTTCTTC.

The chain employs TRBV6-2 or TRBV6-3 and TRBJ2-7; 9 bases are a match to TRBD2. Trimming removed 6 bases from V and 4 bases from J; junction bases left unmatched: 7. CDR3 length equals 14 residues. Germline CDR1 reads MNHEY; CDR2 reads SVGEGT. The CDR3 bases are TGTGCCAGCAGAGATTTAGCGGGAGATTACGAGCAGTACTTC. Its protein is CASRDLAGDYEQYF.

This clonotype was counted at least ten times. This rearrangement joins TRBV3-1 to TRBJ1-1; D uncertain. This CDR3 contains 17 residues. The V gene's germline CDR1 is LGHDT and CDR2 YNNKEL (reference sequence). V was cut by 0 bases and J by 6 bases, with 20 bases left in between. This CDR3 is CASSQERGVTSSAEAFF. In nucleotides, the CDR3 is TGTGCCAGCAGCCAAGAGCGGGGAGTCACCTCTTCTGCTGAAGCTTTCTTT.

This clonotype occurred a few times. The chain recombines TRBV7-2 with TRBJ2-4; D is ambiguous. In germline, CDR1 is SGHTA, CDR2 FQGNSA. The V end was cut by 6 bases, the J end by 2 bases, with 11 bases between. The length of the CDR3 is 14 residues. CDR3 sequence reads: CASSPDSTKNIQYF. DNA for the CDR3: TGTGCCAGCAGTCCCGACTCGACCAAAAACATTCAGTACTTC.

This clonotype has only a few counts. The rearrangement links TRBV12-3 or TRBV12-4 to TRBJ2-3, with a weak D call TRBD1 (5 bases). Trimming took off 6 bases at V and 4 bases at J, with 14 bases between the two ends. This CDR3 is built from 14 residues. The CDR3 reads CASSPGWISDTQYF. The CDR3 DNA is TGTGCCAGCAGCCCAGGGTGGATTTCAGATACGCAGTATTTT.

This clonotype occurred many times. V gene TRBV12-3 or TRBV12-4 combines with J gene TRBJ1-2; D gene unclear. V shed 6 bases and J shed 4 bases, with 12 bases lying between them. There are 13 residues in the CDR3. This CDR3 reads CASSLRTAYGYTF. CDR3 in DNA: TGTGCCAGCAGCCTGAGGACGGCCTATGGCTACACCTTC.

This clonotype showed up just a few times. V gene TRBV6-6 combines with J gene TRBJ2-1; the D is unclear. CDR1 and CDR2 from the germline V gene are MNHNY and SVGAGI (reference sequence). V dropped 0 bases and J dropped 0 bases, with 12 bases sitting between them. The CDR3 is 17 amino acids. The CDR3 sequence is CASSYSRGSISYNEQFF. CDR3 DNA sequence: TGTGCCAGCAGTTACTCGAGAGGTAGCATCTCCTACAATGAGCAGTTCTTC.

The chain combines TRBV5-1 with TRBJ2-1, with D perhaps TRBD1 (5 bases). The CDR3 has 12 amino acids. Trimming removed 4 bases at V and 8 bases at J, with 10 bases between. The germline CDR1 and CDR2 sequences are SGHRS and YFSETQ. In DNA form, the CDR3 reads TGCGCCAGCAGCCTTCAGGGTGATGAGCAGTTCTTC. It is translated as CASSLQGDEQFF.

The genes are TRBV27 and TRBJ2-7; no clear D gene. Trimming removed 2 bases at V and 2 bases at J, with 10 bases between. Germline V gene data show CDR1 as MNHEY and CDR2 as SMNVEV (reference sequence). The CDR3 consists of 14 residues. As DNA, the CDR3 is TGTGCCAGCAGTTTAGTGGGGAATGCCTACGAGCAGTACTTC. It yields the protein CASSLVGNAYEQYF.

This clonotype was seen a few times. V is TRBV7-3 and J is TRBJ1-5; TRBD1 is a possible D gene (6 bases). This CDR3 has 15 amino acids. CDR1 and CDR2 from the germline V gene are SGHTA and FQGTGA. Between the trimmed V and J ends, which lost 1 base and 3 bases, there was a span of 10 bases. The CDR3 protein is CASSLIGGPNQPQHF. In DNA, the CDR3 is TGTGCCAGCAGCTTAATAGGGGGGCCCAATCAGCCCCAGCATTTT.

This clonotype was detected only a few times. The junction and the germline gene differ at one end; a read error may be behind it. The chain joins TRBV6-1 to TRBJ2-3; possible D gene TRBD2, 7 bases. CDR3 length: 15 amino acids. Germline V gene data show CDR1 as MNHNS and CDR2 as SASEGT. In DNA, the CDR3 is TGTGCCAGCAGAGAAGGGGGGGCCGGGACAGATACGCAGTATTTT. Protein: CASREGGAGTDTQYF.

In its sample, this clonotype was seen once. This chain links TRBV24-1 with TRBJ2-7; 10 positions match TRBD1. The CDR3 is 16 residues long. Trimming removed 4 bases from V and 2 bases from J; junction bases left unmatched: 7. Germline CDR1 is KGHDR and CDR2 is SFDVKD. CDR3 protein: CATSDSTGGKAYEQYF. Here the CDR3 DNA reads TGTGCCACCAGTGACTCGACAGGGGGCAAGGCCTACGAGCAGTACTTC.

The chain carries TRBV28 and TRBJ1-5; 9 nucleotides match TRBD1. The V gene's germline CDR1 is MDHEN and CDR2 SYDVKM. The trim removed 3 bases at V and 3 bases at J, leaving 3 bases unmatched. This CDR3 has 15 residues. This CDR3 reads CASSLDRGDNQPQHF. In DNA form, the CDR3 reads TGTGCCAGCAGTTTGGACAGGGGAGACAATCAGCCCCAGCATTTT.